This T cell receptor (beta chain) was recovered during a study of T cell repertoires in ileal Crohn's disease. At the level of the study: Surgery for a complication: stricturing in around 60%, penetrating in roughly 39%. Per sample, roughly 500 nanograms of biopsy DNA were TCRB immunosequenced. From the surgical specimen's inflamed ileum, biopsies were taken as M0.

Trimming removed 0 bases at V and 6 bases at J, with 17 bases between. CDR1 and CDR2 from the germline V gene are GTSNPN and SVGIG (reference sequence). The CDR3 has 15 residues. Assay used: immunoSEQ multiplex PCR; TCRdb lists only in-frame clones, some missing. This repertoire shows roughly 4,200 clones, about 80% found once; its top ten account for about 6.6%. Stated time point: inflamed ileum from the surgical specimen. This chain uses TRBV30 with TRBJ2-5; D remains ambiguous. Sequenced: ileal tissue. The source is an adult with Crohn's disease. CDR3 sequence (DNA): TGTGCCTGGAGTGTACCCGGGCCGTCAAGGAAGACCCAGTACTTC. As protein: CAWSVPGPSRKTQYF.